This T cell receptor beta chain was identified during a study of cytomegalovirus exposure and HLA in healthy donors. Background on the study: Earlier, 180 million or so T cells were analyzed, and 117 million unique TCR beta sequences were found among them.

Trimming removed 3 bases at V and 2 bases at J, with 17 bases between. Germline values: CDR1 SGHNT, CDR2 YYREEE (reference sequence). This CDR3 contains 16 residues. The PCR employed 60 Vbeta primers together with 13 Jbeta primers. The table came from immunoSEQ multiplex PCR; TCRdb's copy has only in-frame clones and leaves some out. The profile shows 100,000 to 150,000 clones, around 80% of them singletons. This chain joins TRBV5-4 and TRBJ1-1; D not resolved. The sample consisted of PBMCs. This sequence was found in a man over 45 in good health and CMV-seronegative. CDR3 residues: CASSSSSRDTNTEAFF. The CDR3, as DNA: TGTGCCAGCAGCTCCTCATCACGGGATACAAACACTGAAGCTTTCTTT.